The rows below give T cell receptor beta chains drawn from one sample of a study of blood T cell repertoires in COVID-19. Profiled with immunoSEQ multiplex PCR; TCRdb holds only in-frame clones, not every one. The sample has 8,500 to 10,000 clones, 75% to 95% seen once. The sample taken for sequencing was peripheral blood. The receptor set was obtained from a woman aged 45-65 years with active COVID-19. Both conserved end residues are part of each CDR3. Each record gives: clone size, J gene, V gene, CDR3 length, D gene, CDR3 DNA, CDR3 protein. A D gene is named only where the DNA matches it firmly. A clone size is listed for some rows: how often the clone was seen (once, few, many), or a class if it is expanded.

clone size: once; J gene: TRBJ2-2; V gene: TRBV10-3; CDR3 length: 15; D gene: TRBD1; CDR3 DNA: TGTGCCATCAATGCCGGGACAGCGAACACCGGGGAGCTGTTTTTT; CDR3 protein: CAINAGTANTGELFF
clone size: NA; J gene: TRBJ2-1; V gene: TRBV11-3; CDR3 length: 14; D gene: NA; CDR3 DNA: TGTGCCAGCAGCTTAGTTGCAGGGAACAATGAGCAGTTCTTC; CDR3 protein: CASSLVAGNNEQFF
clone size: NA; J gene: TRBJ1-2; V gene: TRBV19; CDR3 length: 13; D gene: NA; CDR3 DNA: TGTGCCAGTAGTACGGGTTTTGACTATGGCTACACCTTC; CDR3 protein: CASSTGFDYGYTF
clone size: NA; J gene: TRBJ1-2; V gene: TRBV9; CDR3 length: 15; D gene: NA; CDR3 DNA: TGTGCCAGCAGCCCCGGGTGGGTAGAGAACTATGGCTACACCTTC; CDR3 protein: CASSPGWVENYGYTF
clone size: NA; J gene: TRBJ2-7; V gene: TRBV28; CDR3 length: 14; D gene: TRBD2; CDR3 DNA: TGTGCCAGCAGTGAGACTAGCCCTTCCTACGAGCAGTACTTC; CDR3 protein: CASSETSPSYEQYF
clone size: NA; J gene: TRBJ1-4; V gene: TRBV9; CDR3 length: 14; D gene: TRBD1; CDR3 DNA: TGTGCCAGCAGCCCCGGGACAGCTTCGGAAAAACTGTTTTTT; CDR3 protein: CASSPGTASEKLFF
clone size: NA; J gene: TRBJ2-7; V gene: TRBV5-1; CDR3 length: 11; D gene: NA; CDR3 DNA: TGCGCCAGCAGCGGAGAGTACGAGCAGTACTTC; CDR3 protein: CASSGEYEQYF
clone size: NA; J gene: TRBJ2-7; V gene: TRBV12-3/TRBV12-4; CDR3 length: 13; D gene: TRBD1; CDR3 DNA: TGTGCCAGCAGTCGACAGGGGATGGGCGAGCAGTACTTC; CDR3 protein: CASSRQGMGEQYF
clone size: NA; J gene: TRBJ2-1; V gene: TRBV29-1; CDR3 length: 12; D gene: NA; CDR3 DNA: TGCAGCGTTAGGCAGGGGGGCAATGAGCAGTTCTTC; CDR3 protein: CSVRQGGNEQFF
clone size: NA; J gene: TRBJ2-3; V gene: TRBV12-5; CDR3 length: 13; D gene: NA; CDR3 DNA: TGTGCTAGTGGTTTGTTGGGAGCGGATACGCAGTATTTT; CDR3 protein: CASGLLGADTQYF
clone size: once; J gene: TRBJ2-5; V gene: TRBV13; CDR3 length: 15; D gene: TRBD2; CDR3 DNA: TGTGCCAGCAGCCCCCGACTAGCGGGGGGGGAGACCCAGTACTTC; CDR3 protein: CASSPRLAGGETQYF
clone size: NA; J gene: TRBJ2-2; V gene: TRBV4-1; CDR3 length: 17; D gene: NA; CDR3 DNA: TGCGCCAGCAGCCAGTTCTTTTTTCGGGGGAACACCGGGGAGCTGTTTTTT; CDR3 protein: CASSQFFFRGNTGELFF
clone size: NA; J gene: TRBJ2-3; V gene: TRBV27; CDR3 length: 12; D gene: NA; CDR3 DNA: TGTGCCAGCAGTACGAGCCTCCGGGCGCAGTATTTT; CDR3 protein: CASSTSLRAQYF
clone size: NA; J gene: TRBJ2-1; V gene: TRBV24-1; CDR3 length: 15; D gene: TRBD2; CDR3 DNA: TGTGCCACCAGTGATCCAAGCGGGAGCGGCGATGAGCAGTTCTTC; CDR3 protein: CATSDPSGSGDEQFF
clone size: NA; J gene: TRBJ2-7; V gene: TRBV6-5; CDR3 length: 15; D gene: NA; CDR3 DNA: TGTGCCATCGGACCGGGACTGCCAAGGTCGTCAGAGCAGTACTTC; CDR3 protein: CAIGPGLPRSSEQYF
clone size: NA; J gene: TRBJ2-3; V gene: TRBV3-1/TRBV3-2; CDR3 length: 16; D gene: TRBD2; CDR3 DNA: TGTGCCAGCAGCGAAAATAGCGGGAATTACGCAGATACGCAGTATTTT; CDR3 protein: CASSENSGNYADTQYF
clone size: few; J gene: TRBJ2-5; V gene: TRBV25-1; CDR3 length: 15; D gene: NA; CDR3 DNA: TGTGCCAGCAGTGGGCTTGGGACCCGGGGGTGGACCCAGTACTTC; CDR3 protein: CASSGLGTRGWTQYF
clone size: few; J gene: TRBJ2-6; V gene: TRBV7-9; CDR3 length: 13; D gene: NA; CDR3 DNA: TGTGCCAGCAGCTTAGGCGGTGCAAGCGTCCTGACTTTC; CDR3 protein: CASSLGGASVLTF
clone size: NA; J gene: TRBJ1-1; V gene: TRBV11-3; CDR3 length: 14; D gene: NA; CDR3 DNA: TGTGCCAGCAGCTTCTCCGAGGGGAACACTGAAGCTTTCTTT; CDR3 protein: CASSFSEGNTEAFF
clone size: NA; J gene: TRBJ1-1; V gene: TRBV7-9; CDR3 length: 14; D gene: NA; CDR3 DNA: TGTGCCAGCAGCTTAAGCAGGTTGAACACTGAAGCTTTCTTT; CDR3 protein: CASSLSRLNTEAFF
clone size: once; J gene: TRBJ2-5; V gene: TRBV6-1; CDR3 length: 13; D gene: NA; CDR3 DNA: TGTGCCAGCAGCATTCAGGGTTCGGAGACCCAGTACTTC; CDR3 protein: CASSIQGSETQYF
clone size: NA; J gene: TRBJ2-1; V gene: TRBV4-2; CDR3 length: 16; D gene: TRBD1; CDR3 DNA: TGTGCCAGCACCGCCCAAGGGGGCGGAACCTACAATGAGCAGTTCTTC; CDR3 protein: CASTAQGGGTYNEQFF
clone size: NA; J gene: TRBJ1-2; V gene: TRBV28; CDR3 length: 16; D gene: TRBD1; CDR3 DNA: TGTGCCAGCAGTTCAAACAGGGGCAGGTCTAACTATGGCTACACCTTC; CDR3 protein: CASSSNRGRSNYGYTF
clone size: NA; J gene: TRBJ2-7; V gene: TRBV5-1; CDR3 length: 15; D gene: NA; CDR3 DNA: TGCGCCAGCAGCTTGGCCCCTGGACTCAGTTACGAGCAGTACTTC; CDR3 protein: CASSLAPGLSYEQYF
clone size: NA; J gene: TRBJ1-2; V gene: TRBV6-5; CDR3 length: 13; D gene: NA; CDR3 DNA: TGTGCCAGCAGTAAAACACCGAACTATGGCTACACCTTC; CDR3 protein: CASSKTPNYGYTF
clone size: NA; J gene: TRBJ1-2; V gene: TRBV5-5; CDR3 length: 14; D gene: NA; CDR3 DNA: TGTGCCAGCAGCTTGAGAAGGGGAGGAGGAGGCTACACCTTC; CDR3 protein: CASSLRRGGGGYTF
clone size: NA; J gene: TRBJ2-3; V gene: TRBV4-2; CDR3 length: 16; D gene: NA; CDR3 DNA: TGTGCCAGCAGCCCTACGACTAGGCCCCTCGTAGATACGCAGTATTTT; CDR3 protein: CASSPTTRPLVDTQYF
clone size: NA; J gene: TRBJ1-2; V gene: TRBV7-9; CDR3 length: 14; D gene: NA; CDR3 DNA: TGTGCCAGCAGCTCCGACCAGCGCAGAATCGGCTACACCTTC; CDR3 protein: CASSSDQRRIGYTF
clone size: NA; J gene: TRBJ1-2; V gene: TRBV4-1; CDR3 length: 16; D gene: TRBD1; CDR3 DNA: TGCGCCAGCAGCCAAGGTGCGGGACAGGGGGCGAGGGGCTACACCTTC; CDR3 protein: CASSQGAGQGARGYTF
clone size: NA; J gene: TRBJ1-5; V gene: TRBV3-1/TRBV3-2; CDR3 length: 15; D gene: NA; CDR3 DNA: TGTGCCAGCAGCCAAGGTCGGGTTAGGAATCAGCCCCAGCATTTT; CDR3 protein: CASSQGRVRNQPQHF
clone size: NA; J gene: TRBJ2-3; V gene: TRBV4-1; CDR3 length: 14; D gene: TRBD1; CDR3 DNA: TGCGCCAGCAGCCAAGAAAACAGGGGATATACGCAGTATTTT; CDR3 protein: CASSQENRGYTQYF
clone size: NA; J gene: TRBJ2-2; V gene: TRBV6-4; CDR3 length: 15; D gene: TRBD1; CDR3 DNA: TGTGCCAGCAGGCGGCTACAGGGGTGGGACGGGGAGCTGTTTTTT; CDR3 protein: CASRRLQGWDGELFF
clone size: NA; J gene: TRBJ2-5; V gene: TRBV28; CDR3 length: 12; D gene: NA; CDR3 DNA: TGTGCCAGCAGTCCCTTCCGAGAGACCCAGTACTTC; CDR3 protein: CASSPFRETQYF
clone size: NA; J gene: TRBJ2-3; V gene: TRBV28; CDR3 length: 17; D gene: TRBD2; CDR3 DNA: TGTGCCAGCAGTTTACCGGGACTAGCGGGAGTGGCAGATACGCAGTATTTT; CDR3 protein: CASSLPGLAGVADTQYF
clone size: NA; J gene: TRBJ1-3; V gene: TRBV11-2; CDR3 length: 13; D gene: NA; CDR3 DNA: TGTGCCAGCAGCCCCGTTCGTATAAACACCATATATTTT; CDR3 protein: CASSPVRINTIYF
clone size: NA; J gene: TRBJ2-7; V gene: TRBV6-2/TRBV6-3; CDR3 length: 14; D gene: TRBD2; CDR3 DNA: TGTGCCAGCAGCGGACTAGCGACTCCCTACGAGCAGTACTTC; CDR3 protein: CASSGLATPYEQYF